This TCR beta chain stems from a study of T cells in Graves' hyperthyroidism and ophthalmopathy. TCR beta CDR3 region amplification was performed from RNA transcripts. Using the HTBI primer set, a first-round RT-PCR was run on the TCR CDR3. MiXCR was run by TCRdb on the multiplex PCR reads, yielding one entry per CDR3 protein. The sample gives over 450,000 distinct CDR3 sequences, around 15% of which show up once; about 17% is in the top ten. CDR1 is SEHNR and CDR2 is FQNEAQ in the germline V gene (reference sequence). With 5 bases clipped from V and 3 bases from J, the junction kept 2 bases outside the gene matches. The CDR3 loop spans 14 amino acids. This clonotype was found many times.

This clonotype originated in a woman younger than 35 with Graves' hyperthyroidism. Sequences were obtained from blood. The gene calls are TRBV7-9 and TRBJ2-7; TRBD2 agrees at 12 bases. This chain's CDR3 is CASSGTSGLYEQYF. The CDR3 DNA reads TGTGCCAGCAGCGGGACTAGCGGGCTCTACGAGCAGTACTTC.